The 20 T cell receptor beta chains below were found in one sample sequenced in a study of T cells in Graves' hyperthyroidism and ophthalmopathy. RNA transcripts were the template for amplifying TCR beta CDR3 regions. TCR CDR3 underwent first-round RT-PCR with the HTBI primer set. Using its own MiXCR run on the multiplex PCR reads, TCRdb lists one record per CDR3 protein. Of under 800,000 distinct CDR3 sequences in the sample, 14% are singletons; the top ten hold more than 8.5%. Sequencing was carried out using blood. These receptors were collected from a woman under 30 with Graves' hyperthyroidism.

This clonotype appeared many times. The J gene is TRBJ1-1, the V gene TRBV5-1; D is unclear. The germline V gene has CDR1 SGHRS and CDR2 YFSETQ. CDR3 length: 14 amino acids. V was clipped by 1 base and J by 4 bases, with 11 bases between them. This CDR3 is CASSLLGLGTEAFF. The CDR3 DNA reads as TGCGCCAGCAGCTTGCTAGGCTTGGGCACTGAAGCTTTCTTT.

This clonotype was counted only a few times. A much bigger clone sits one base away, suggesting this may be a read error. In DNA form, the CDR3 reads TGTGCCAGCAGCCAAGCCAGGACCTATGGCTACACCTTC. It codes for CASSQARTYGYTF. The V call is TRBV3-1, the J call TRBJ1-2; D unclear. The length of the CDR3 is 13 residues. V was pared by 1 base and J by 4 bases, with 7 bases between. CDR1 and CDR2 from the germline V gene are LGHDT and YNNKEL (reference sequence).

There are many counts of this clonotype. The rearrangement uses TRBV6-5 and TRBJ1-1; 7 nucleotides align to TRBD1. The CDR3 totals 15 residues. Germline-derived CDR1 and CDR2 are MNHEY and SVGAGI. V trimming: 2 bases; J trimming: 3 bases; junction bases outside the gene matches: 6. CDR3: CASSYRGGGHTEAFF. The CDR3 region has the DNA TGTGCCAGCAGTTACCGGGGAGGGGGCCACACTGAAGCTTTCTTT.

The chain combines TRBV6-5 with TRBJ2-1; D is perhaps TRBD1 (5 bases). Germline CDR1 is MNHEY and CDR2 is SVGAGI. V shed 3 bases and J shed 4 bases, with 7 bases lying between them. This CDR3 spans 13 amino acids. CDR3 protein: CASSYAGYNEQFF. The CDR3 DNA is TGTGCCAGCAGTTATGCAGGGTACAATGAGCAGTTCTTC.

This chain joins TRBV20-1 and TRBJ2-1; 7 bases are shared with TRBD1. J gave up 7 bases and V 7 bases, and 13 bases lay outside the gene matches. The germline V gene encodes CDR1 DFQATT and CDR2 SNEGSKA (reference sequence). The CDR3 has 14 residues. The CDR3 bases are TGCAGTGGATCCAGGGGGTTGATGGCGAATGAGCAGTTCTTC. It codes for CSGSRGLMANEQFF.

This clonotype was seen only a few times. The rearrangement joins TRBV9 to TRBJ1-2, with 7 bases matching TRBD1. The CDR3 has 14 amino acids. V lost 3 bases, J lost 6 bases, and 8 bases stayed unmatched. Per germline, CDR1 SGDLS and CDR2 YYNGEE. CDR3 nucleotides: TGTGCCAGCAGCGAGGGACAGACCGATGATGGCTACACCTTC. It specifies CASSEGQTDDGYTF.

This clonotype came up many times. The chain couples TRBV7-9 to TRBJ2-5, with D perhaps matching TRBD2 (5 bases). The germline V and J ends were trimmed by 3 bases and 6 bases, with 14 bases remaining between them. Germline V gene data show CDR1 as SEHNR and CDR2 as FQNEAQ (reference sequence). This CDR3 is built from 14 residues. In DNA form, the CDR3 reads TGTGCCAGCAGCTTCGGACTCAGCGCAAAGACCCAGTACTTC. Residues: CASSFGLSAKTQYF.

V is TRBV2 and J is TRBJ2-5; TRBD2 aligns across 12 bases. V trimming: 10 bases; J trimming: 3 bases; junction bases outside the gene matches: 3. The CDR3 spans 13 residues. Germline CDR1 is SNHLY and CDR2 is FYNNEI. In DNA form, the CDR3 reads TGTGCCAAGACTAGCGGGGGTAAAGAGACCCAGTACTTC. This translates into CAKTSGGKETQYF.

This clonotype was seen a few times. The genes are TRBV11-2 and TRBJ2-5; 12 bases agree with TRBD2. The germline CDR1 and CDR2 sequences are SGHAT and FQNNGV. This CDR3 is built from 18 residues. Losses at the gene ends were 2 bases for V and 2 bases for J; bases not matched to a gene: 9. The CDR3 spells CASSLRASGRAEQETQYF. The CDR3 region has the DNA TGTGCCAGCAGCTTAAGGGCTAGCGGGAGGGCTGAGCAAGAGACCCAGTACTTC.

This clonotype was seen many times. The CDR3 DNA sequence: TGTGCCAGCAGCCCGGGAGGAGGAGGACCTGGAAACACCATATATTTT. Translated: CASSPGGGGPGNTIYF. V and J are TRBV11-2 and TRBJ1-3; no clear D gene. The CDR3 contains 16 residues. V was clipped by 5 bases and J by 2 bases, with 16 bases between them. Germline V gene sequence: CDR1 SGHAT, CDR2 FQNNGV.

This clonotype was counted ten times or more. This chain uses TRBV5-1 with TRBJ2-7, with D unresolved. The CDR3 is 14 amino acids. Germline CDR1 is SGHRS and CDR2 is YFSETQ. Trimming stripped 0 bases from V and 3 bases from J, with 10 bases between. As DNA, the CDR3 is TGCGCCAGCAGCTTGGTGTCGCTGAACTACGAGCAGTACTTC. This codes for CASSLVSLNYEQYF.

The chain recombines TRBV9 with TRBJ2-1; no definite D call. The V gene's germline CDR1 is SGDLS and CDR2 YYNGEE. V was trimmed by 2 bases and J by 0 bases, leaving 9 bases between them. The CDR3 totals 15 residues. The CDR3 spells CASSVSLSSYNEQFF. The CDR3 region has the DNA TGTGCCAGCAGCGTTTCCCTCAGCTCCTACAATGAGCAGTTCTTC.

The chain is built from TRBV12-5 and TRBJ1-2; no clear D. Germline V gene lookup returns CDR1 LGHNT and CDR2 FRNRAP. Trimming removed 0 bases from V and 6 bases from J, with 8 bases in between. The CDR3 extends over 13 amino acids. CDR3 DNA sequence: TGTGCTAGTGGTTTGGTTGGCCGGCATGGCTACACCTTC. The encoded protein is CASGLVGRHGYTF. The whole variable domain, remainder taken from reference TRBV12-5 and TRBJ1-2, is DARVTQTPRHKVTEMGQEVTMRCQPILGHNTVFWYRQTMMQGLELLAYFRNRAPLDDSGMPKDRFSAEMPDATLATLKIQPSEPRDSAVYFCASGLVGRHGYTFGSGTRLTVV.

This clonotype was counted at least ten times. This chain uses TRBV12-5 with TRBJ1-1; D might be TRBD1 (5 bases). The CDR3 runs to 14 residues. From germline, CDR1 is LGHNT and CDR2 FRNRAP. Trimming shortened V by 6 bases and J by 0 bases, and 11 bases separated the two germline ends. The CDR3 is CASGLGGLNTEAFF. The CDR3 nucleotides read TGTGCTAGTGGCCTCGGGGGTCTGAACACTGAAGCTTTCTTT.

The chain is built from TRBV6-2 or TRBV6-3 and TRBJ2-7; D may correspond to TRBD1 or TRBD2 (5 bases each). Trimming cost V 6 bases and J 0 bases, with 12 bases left between them. This CDR3 has 14 amino acids. Germline loops: CDR1 MNHEY, CDR2 SVGEGT. CDR3 sequence reads: CASRLSGGSYEQYF. The DNA for the CDR3 is TGTGCCAGCAGACTGAGTGGGGGCTCCTACGAGCAGTACTTC.

A few counts support this clonotype. At one boundary the junction diverges from the germline segment, which might be a read error. The V call is TRBV7-7, the J call TRBJ2-5; TRBD1 aligns across 11 bases. The germline V gene has CDR1 SSHAT and CDR2 FNYEAQ (reference sequence). The CDR3 is 15 amino acids. CDR3 nucleotide sequence: TGTGCTAGCAGCACCATAGGACAGGGGGCAGAGACCCAGTACTTC. This codes for CASSTIGQGAETQYF.

This clonotype was counted only a few times. V gene TRBV5-6 combines with J gene TRBJ2-5, with 8 bases fitting TRBD1. Trimming removed 3 bases from V and 5 bases from J; junction bases left unmatched: 9. Looked up from germline, CDR1 is SGHDT and CDR2 is YYEEEE. This CDR3 region has 15 residues. For the CDR3, the DNA is TGTGCCAGCAGCTCCGGGACAGGCATTTTTGAGACCCAGTACTTC. Translated, it gives CASSSGTGIFETQYF.

This clonotype appeared many times. This chain uses TRBV6-5 with TRBJ2-3; D perhaps matches TRBD2 (6 bases). Germline assignment: CDR1 MNHEY and CDR2 SVGAGI. V was shortened by 1 base and J by 5 bases, with 10 bases between the two germline ends. The CDR3 is 14 residues long. CDR3 sequence (DNA): TGTGCCAGCAGTTACTATCTTAGCGGAGATACGCAGTATTTT. This gives the protein CASSYYLSGDTQYF.

This clonotype has more than one count but fewer than ten. One end of the junction fails to match germline, which may point to a read error. This chain links TRBV28 with TRBJ1-4, with TRBD1 identical over 8 bases. Germline values: CDR1 MDHEN, CDR2 SYDVKM. The CDR3 consists of 16 residues. CDR3 loop: CATSSYFRGPDERLFF. In DNA, the CDR3 is TGTGCCACCAGCTCTTACTTCAGGGGGCCGGACGAAAGACTGTTTTTT.

This clonotype was observed a few times. A much larger clone lies a single base off, so this may be a read error. The V gene is TRBV6-2 or TRBV6-3, the J gene TRBJ2-7; 8 bases fit TRBD1. Germline CDR1 and CDR2: MNHEY and SVGEGT. The V gene end was trimmed by 1 base and the J gene end by 1 base; junction bases not matched to a gene: 0. CDR3 length: 14 amino acids. The chain's CDR3 is CASSYWTGSYEQYF. The CDR3 nucleotides read TGTGCCAGCAGTTACTGGACAGGGTCCTACGAGCAGTACTTC.